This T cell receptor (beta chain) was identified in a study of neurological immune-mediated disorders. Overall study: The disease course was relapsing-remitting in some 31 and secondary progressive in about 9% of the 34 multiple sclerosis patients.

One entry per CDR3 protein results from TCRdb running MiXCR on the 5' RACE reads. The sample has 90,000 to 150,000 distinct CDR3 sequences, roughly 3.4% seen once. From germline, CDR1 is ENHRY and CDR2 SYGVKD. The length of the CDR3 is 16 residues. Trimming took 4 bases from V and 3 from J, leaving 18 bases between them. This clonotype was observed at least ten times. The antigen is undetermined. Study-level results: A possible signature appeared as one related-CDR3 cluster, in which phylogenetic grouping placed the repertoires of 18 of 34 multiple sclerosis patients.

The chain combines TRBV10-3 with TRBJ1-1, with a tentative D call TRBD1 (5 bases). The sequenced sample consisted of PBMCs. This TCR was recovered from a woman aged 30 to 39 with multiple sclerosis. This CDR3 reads CAISGQRKLGDTEAFF. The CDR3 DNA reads TGTGCCATCAGTGGACAGAGGAAACTGGGGGACACTGAAGCTTTCTTT.